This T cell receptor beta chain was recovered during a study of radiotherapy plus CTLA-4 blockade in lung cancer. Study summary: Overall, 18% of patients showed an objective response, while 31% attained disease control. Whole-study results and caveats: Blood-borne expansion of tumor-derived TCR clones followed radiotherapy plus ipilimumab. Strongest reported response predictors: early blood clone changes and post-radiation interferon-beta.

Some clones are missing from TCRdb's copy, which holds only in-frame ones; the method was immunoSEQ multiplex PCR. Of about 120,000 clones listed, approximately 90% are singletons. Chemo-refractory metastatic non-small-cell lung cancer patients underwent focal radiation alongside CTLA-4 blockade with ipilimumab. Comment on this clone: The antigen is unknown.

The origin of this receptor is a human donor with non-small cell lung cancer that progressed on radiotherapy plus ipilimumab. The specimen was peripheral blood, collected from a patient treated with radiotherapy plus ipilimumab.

CDR3 protein: CASSPGRGHEQYF. The CDR3 DNA reads TGTGCCAGCTCTCCGGGCCGCGGGCACGAGCAGTACTTC. This rearrangement joins TRBV18 to TRBJ2-7, with a tentative D call TRBD2 (5 bases). With 6 bases removed from V and 5 bases from J, the gap between germline ends came to 14 bases. Germline V lookup: CDR1 KGHSH, CDR2 LQKENI. The CDR3 has 13 residues. The variable domain in full, completed from reference TRBV18 and TRBJ2-7, reads NAGVMQNPRHLVRRRGQEARLRCSPMKGHSHVYWYRQLPEEGLKFMVYLQKENIIDESGMPKERFSAEFPKEGPSILRIQQVVRGDSAAYFCASSPGRGHEQYFGPGTRLTVT.